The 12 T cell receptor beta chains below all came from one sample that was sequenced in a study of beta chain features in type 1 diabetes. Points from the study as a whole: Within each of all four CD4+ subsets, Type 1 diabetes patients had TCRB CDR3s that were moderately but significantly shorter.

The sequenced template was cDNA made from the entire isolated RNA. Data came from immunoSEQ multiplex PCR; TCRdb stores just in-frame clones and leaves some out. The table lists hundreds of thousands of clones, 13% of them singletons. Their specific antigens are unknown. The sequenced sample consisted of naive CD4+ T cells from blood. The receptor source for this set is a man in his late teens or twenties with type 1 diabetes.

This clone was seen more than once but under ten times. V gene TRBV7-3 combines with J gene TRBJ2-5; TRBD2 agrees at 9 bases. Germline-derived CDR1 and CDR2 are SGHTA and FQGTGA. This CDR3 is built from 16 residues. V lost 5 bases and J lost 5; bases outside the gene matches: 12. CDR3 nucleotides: TGTGCCAGCAGCCCTAGCGGCAGCGGGGGGAGGGAGACCCAGTACTTC. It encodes CASSPSGSGGRETQYF.

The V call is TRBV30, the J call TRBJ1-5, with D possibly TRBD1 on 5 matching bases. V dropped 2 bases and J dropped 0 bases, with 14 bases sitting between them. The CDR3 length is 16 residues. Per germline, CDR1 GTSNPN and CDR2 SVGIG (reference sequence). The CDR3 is CAWSTPGERSNQPQHF. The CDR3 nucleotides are TGTGCCTGGAGTACCCCGGGGGAACGTAGCAATCAGCCCCAGCATTTT.

The CDR3 loop is CASSFKDTQYF. In DNA, the CDR3 is TGTGCCAGCAGTTTCAAAGATACGCAGTATTTT. The chain has TRBV27 and TRBJ2-3; D is uncertain. With 3 bases removed from V and 5 bases from J, the gap between germline ends came to 3 bases. CDR3 size: 11 residues. From germline, CDR1 is MNHEY and CDR2 SMNVEV (reference sequence).

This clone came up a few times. The CDR3: CAWSRRYEQYF. In DNA, the CDR3 is TGTGCCTGGAGTAGGCGCTACGAGCAGTACTTC. The V call is TRBV30, the J call TRBJ2-7; no firm D call. V lost 2 bases and J 3 bases, leaving 5 bases between the germline ends. The CDR3 is 11 residues long. Germline CDR1 GTSNPN, CDR2 SVGIG (reference sequence).

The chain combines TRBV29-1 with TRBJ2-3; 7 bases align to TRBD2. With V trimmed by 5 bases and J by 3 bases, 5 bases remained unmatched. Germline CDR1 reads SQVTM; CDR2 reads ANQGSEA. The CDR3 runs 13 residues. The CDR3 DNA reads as TGCAGCGTTTTGGTGGGGGGGACAGATACGCAGTATTTT. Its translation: CSVLVGGTDTQYF.

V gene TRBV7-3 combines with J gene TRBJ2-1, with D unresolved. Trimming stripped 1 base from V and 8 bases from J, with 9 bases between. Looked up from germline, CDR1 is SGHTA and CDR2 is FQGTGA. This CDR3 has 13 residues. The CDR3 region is CASSLSMSDEQFF. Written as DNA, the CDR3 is TGTGCCAGCAGCTTAAGTATGTCAGATGAGCAGTTCTTC.

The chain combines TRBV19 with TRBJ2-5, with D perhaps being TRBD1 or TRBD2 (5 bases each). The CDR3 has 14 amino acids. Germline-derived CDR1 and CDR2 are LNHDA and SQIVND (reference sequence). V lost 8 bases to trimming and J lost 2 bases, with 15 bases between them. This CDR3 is CASRFGGKQETQYF. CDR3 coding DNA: TGTGCCAGTCGGTTTGGGGGAAAGCAAGAGACCCAGTACTTC.

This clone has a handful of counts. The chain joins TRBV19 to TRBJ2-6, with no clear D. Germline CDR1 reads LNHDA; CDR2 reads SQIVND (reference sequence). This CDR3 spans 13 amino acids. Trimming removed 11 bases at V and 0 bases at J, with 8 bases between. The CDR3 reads CAVKLSGANVLTF. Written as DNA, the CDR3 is TGTGCCGTCAAACTCTCTGGGGCCAACGTCCTGACTTTC.

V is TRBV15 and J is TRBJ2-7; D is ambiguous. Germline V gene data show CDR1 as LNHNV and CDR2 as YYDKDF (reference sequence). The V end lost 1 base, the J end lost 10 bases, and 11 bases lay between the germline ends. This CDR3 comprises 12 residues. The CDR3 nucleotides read TGTGCCACCAGCAGAGCACTGGGCCACCAGTACTTC. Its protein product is CATSRALGHQYF.

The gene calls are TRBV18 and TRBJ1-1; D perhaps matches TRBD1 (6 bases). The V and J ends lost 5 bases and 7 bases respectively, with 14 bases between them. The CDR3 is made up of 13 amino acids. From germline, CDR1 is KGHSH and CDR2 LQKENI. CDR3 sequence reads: CASSTGGGNEAFF. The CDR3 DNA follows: TGTGCCAGCTCAACCGGAGGGGGTAATGAAGCTTTCTTT.

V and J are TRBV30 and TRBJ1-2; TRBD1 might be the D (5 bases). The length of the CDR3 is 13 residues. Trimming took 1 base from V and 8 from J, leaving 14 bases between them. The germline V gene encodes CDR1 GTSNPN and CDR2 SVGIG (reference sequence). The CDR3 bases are TGTGCCTGGAGTGCGATCGTAGGGGCCGGCTACACCTTC. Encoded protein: CAWSAIVGAGYTF.

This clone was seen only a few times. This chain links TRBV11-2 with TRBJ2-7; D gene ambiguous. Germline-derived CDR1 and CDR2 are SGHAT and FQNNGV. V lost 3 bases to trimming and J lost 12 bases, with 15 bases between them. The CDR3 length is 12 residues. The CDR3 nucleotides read TGTGCCAGCAGCTTGCCCGACATATCTCCGTACTTC. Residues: CASSLPDISPYF.